The source of this T cell receptor beta chain is a study of blood T cell repertoires in COVID-19 (dated by TCRdb to about 2020). With respect to the entire study: The collaborator samples originated in the United States, Italy and Spain and spanned the acute and convalescent phases of COVID-19. Where HLA class I and class II types were available, the types were taken from metadata supplied by the sample provider, not from assay-based typing. The repertoires were made available in a free public database intended to serve as a resource for research on the immune response to SARS-CoV-2. Sample metadata almost always included a de-identified subject ID, COVID-19 status, age in years and sex. Samples came from the ongoing ImmuneRACE study (first 160 participants) plus 1,254 subjects from 6 global collaborators. The material from the prospective study consisted of cDNA or gDNA derived from T cells, B-cell-depleted T cells, or PBMCs. The dataset comprised deeply sampled blood TCRbeta repertoires from subjects exposed to, actively infected with, or recovered from COVID-19. Overall study outcomes, separate from this receptor: How much clinical and demographic metadata was included differed by source and by participant, and the metadata was provided uncurated.

Enrolling through a virtual design, the prospective study's participants ranged in age from roughly 18 to 89 years and lived across 24 United States geographic areas. Cohort assignment in the prospective study relied on participant-reported clinical history from a screening survey and a study questionnaire. Recovered participants in ImmuneRACE Cohort 3 were defined by two consecutive negative NP/OP PCR tests, clearance by a healthcare professional, or resolution of symptoms. Mobile phlebotomists in the prospective study collected whole blood, serum and a nasopharyngeal or oropharyngeal swab from every participant. Over a roughly two-month period, participants in the prospective study had the option of providing additional blood draws and questionnaires. Prospective study blood samples were shipped either frozen or at room temperature before DNA extraction. From the germline V gene, CDR1 is MDHEN and CDR2 is SYDVKM. Measured from the cysteine to the phenylalanine, the CDR3 is 15 residues long. The kept DNA is CDR3 alone, 45 bases in frame from the first base. Germline trimming amounts to 6 bases on V and 0 bases on J, with 5 as the count of junction bases outside the gene matches.

TCRbeta CDR3 regions were amplified from genomic DNA by means of the immunoSEQ Assay, a bias-controlled multiplex PCR. In the authors' own workflow: The number of nucleated cells in each sample was estimated from the amplification of reference gene primers within the assay. Sequence reads were collapsed and filtered to measure the absolute abundance of every unique TCRbeta CDR3 rearrangement. For each sample, productive Simpson clonality was calculated as the square root of Simpson's diversity index across productive rearrangements. TCRdb provides this immuneACCESS table in a form limited to in-frame rearrangements. Some clones are lacking; in checked studies, under half of them reflect an unresolved V gene, and why the rest are absent is not known. V, J and clone size reflect that table, while D and trimming were determined from the DNA. This sample comprises around 390,000 clones, approximately 87% of them detected only once. The ten largest clones add up to roughly 9.4% of the sample.

With regard to this clone: It lacks a known antigen. No base quality values were provided; no much bigger clone lies one nucleotide off.

Sequenced sample: PBMCs or T cells enriched from blood (not recorded which). In this chain, TRBV28 is recombined with TRBJ2-7, with 10 junctional bases fitting TRBD2. The TCR was taken from a woman in her forties or fifties who had recovered from COVID-19. The DNA is TGTGCCAGCAGGTATAGCGGGGGGCTCTCCTACGAGCAGTACTTC. Protein translation: CASRYSGGLSYEQYF. The full variable domain, completed from the reference TRBV28 and TRBJ2-7 proteins outside the CDR3, reads DVKVTQSSRYLVKRTGEKVFLECVQDMDHENMFWYRQDPGLGLRLIYFSYDVKMKEKGDIPEGYSVSREKKERFSLILESASTNQTSMYLCASRYSGGLSYEQYFGPGTRLTVT.